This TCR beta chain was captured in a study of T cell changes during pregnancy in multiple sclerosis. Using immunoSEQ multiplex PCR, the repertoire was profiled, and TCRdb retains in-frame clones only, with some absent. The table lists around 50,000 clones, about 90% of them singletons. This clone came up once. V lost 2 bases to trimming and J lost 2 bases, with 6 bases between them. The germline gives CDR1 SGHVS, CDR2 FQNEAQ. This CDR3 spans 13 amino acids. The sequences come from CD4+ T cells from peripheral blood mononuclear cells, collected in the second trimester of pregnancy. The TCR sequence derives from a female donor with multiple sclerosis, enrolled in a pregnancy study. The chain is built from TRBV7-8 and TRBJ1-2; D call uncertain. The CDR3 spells CASSLNQNYGYTF. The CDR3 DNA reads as TGTGCCAGCAGCTTAAACCAGAACTATGGCTACACCTTC.